This T cell receptor beta chain was obtained from a study of T cell repertoires in ileal Crohn's disease. Whole-study context: M6 samples are neoterminal ileum biopsies from postoperative colonoscopy. Study-wide points: Compared with non-smokers, active smokers at surgery showed more clonal expansions. Within the first postoperative year, endoscopy came at median around 7 months.

Described time point: neoterminal ileum biopsy at postoperative endoscopy, about 6 months after surgery. Eligibility required adulthood, ileal or ileocolonic Crohn's disease and indicated ileocolonic resection. Repertoires were generated with immunoSEQ multiplex PCR, while TCRdb's copy carries only in-frame clones and drops some. Of around 7,000 clones in the sample, 65% to 80% were seen once. CDR1 is MNHNY, CDR2 SVGAGI, per germline (reference sequence). The CDR3 is made up of 14 amino acids. The V and J ends lost 1 base and 7 bases respectively, with 10 bases between them. Of note for this clone: What it recognizes is unknown.

V is TRBV6-6 and J is TRBJ2-2; D is uncertain. This TCR was recovered from an adult with Crohn's disease. The sequencing sample was made of ileal tissue. In nucleotides, the CDR3 is TGTGCCAGCAGTTACTGCCAGAGAGGCGGGGAGCTGTTTTTT. Amino acid sequence: CASSYCQRGGELFF.